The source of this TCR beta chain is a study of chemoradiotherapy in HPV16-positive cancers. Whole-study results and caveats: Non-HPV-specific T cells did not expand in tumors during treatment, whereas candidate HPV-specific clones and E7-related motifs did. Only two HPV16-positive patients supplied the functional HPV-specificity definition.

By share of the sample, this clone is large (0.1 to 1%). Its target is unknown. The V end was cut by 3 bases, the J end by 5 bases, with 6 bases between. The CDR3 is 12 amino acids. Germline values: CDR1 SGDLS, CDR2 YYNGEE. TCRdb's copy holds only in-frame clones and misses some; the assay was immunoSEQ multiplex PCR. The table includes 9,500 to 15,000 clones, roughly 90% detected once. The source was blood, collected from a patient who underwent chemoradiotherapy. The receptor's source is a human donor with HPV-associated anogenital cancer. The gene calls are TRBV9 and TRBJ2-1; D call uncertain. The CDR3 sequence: CASSESDNEQFF. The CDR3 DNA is TGTGCCAGCAGCGAATCGGACAATGAGCAGTTCTTC.